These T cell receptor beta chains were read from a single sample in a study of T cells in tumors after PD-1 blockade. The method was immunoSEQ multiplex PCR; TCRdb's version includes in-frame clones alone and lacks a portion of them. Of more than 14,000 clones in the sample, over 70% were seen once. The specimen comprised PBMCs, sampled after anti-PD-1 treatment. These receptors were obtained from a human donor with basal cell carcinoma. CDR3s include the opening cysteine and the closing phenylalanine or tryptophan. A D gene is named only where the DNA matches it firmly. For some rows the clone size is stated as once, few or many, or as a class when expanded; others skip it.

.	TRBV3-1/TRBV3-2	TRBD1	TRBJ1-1	CASSAKGARGTEAFF	TGTGCCAGCAGCGCCAAGGGGGCGCGAGGCACTGAAGCTTTCTTT
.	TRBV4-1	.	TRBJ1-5	CASSLEQRQPQHF	TGCGCCAGCAGCCTCGAACAGAGGCAGCCCCAGCATTTT
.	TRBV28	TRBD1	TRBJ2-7	CASRQTGTAYEQYF	TGTGCCAGCAGACAAACCGGGACAGCCTACGAGCAGTACTTC
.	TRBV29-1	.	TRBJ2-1	CSVESSSSYNEQFF	TGCAGCGTTGAGAGCAGCAGCTCCTACAATGAGCAGTTCTTC
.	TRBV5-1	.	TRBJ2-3	CASSLGGTQKADTQYF	TGCGCCAGCAGCTTGGGAGGGACGCAGAAGGCAGATACGCAGTATTTT
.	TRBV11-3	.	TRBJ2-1	CASSLGPTDEQFF	TGTGCCAGCAGCTTAGGCCCCACGGATGAGCAGTTCTTC
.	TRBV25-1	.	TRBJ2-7	CASSTGTRPYEQYF	TGTGCCAGCAGTACCGGGACACGACCCTACGAGCAGTACTTC
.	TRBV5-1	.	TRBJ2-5	CASSLGAGLQETQYF	TGCGCCAGCAGCTTGGGGGCCGGCTTACAAGAGACCCAGTACTTC
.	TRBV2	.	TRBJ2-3	CASRRGLTGSDTQYF	TGTGCCAGCAGGAGGGGCCTCACAGGGTCAGATACGCAGTATTTT
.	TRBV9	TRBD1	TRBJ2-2	CASSAQGAANTGELFF	TGTGCCAGCAGCGCCCAGGGGGCGGCGAACACCGGGGAGCTGTTTTTT
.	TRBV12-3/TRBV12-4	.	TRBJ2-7	CASSPELAAEQYF	TGTGCCAGCAGTCCCGAACTAGCTGCCGAGCAGTACTTC
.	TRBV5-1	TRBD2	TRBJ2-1	CASSSTMGLPLYNEQFF	TGCGCCAGCAGCTCCACGATGGGACTACCTTTATACAATGAGCAGTTCTTC
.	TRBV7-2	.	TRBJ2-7	CASSLGVGREQYF	TGTGCCAGCAGCTTAGGGGTGGGACGGGAGCAGTACTTC
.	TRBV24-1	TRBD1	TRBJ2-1	CATSDPRANRDRARYEQFF	TGTGCCACCAGTGACCCCCGTGCAAACCGGGACAGGGCTCGGTATGAGCAGTTCTTC
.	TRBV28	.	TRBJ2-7	CASSSPPGGVYEQYF	TGTGCCAGCAGTTCCCCTCCGGGGGGCGTGTACGAGCAGTACTTC
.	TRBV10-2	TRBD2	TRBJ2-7	CASSGLAGDYPSEQYF	TGCGCCAGCAGTGGACTAGCGGGAGATTACCCCTCCGAGCAGTACTTC
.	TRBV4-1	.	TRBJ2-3	CASSQGERSTDTQYF	TGCGCCAGCAGCCAAGGAGAGCGGAGCACAGATACGCAGTATTTT
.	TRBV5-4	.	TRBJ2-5	CASSLDGGETQYF	TGTGCCAGCAGCTTGGACGGAGGAGAGACCCAGTACTTC
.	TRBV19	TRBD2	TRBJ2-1	CASSAPGTSVYNEQFF	TGTGCCAGTAGTGCCCCCGGGACTAGCGTATACAATGAGCAGTTCTTC
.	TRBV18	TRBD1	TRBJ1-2	CASSRQGADGYTF	TGTGCCAGCTCAAGACAGGGGGCAGATGGCTACACCTTC
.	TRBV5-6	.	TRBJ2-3	CASSVGWSTDTQYF	TGTGCCAGCAGCGTGGGATGGAGCACAGATACGCAGTATTTT
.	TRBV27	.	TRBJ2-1	CASSLSLVGNEQFF	TGTGCCAGCAGTTTATCCTTGGTGGGCAATGAGCAGTTCTTC
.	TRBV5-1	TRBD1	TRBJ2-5	CASSLGDRDLETQYF	TGCGCCAGCAGCTTGGGGGACAGGGATTTGGAGACCCAGTACTTC
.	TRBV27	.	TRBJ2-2	CASSLGGVTGELFF	TGTGCCAGCAGTCTGGGGGGAGTCACCGGGGAGCTGTTTTTT
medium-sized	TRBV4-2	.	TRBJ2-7	CASSQQRTGSYEQYF	TGTGCCAGCAGCCAGCAAAGGACGGGAAGCTACGAGCAGTACTTC
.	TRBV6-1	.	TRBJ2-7	CASSEALNEQYF	TGTGCCAGCAGTGAAGCGCTGAACGAGCAGTACTTC
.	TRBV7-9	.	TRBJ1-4	CASSLFGTWGNEKLFF	TGTGCCAGCAGCTTATTTGGGACTTGGGGCAATGAAAAACTGTTTTTT
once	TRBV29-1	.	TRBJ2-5	CSVALLETQYF	TGCAGCGTAGCCCTTTTAGAGACCCAGTACTTC
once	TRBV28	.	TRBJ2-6	CASSPASGASGANVLTF	TGTGCCAGCAGTCCAGCTTCGGGGGCCTCTGGGGCCAACGTCCTGACTTTC
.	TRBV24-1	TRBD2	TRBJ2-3	CATAGLAGGGADTQYF	TGTGCCACCGCGGGGCTAGCGGGAGGGGGTGCAGATACGCAGTATTTT
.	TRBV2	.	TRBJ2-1	CACCYGGAGAGSSYNEQFF	TGTGCCTGCTGTTATGGGGGGGCGGGGGCGGGGAGCTCCTACAATGAGCAGTTCTTC
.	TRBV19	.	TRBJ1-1	CASSPPVKRDTEAFF	TGTGCCAGTAGTCCCCCCGTTAAACGTGACACTGAAGCTTTCTTT
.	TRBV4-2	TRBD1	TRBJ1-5	CASSGTGTANQPQHF	TGTGCCAGCAGTGGCACTGGGACAGCAAATCAGCCCCAGCATTTT
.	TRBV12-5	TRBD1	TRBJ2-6	CASGSGQGGANVLTF	TGTGCTAGTGGCTCGGGACAGGGTGGGGCCAACGTCCTGACTTTC
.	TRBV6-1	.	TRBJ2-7	CASREKTLGLIEVGQYF	TGTGCCAGCAGGGAAAAGACCCTTGGACTGATTGAAGTAGGGCAGTACTTC
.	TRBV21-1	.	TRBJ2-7	CASSKDGGSGSYEQYF	TGTGCCAGCAGCAAAGATGGGGGCTCAGGATCCTACGAGCAGTACTTC
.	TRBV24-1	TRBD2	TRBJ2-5	CATSDPRTGGETQYF	TGTGCCACCAGTGATCCGCGGACGGGAGGAGAGACCCAGTACTTC
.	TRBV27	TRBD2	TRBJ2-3	CASSTLAGRTDTQYF	TGTGCCAGCAGTACCCTAGCGGGGCGCACAGATACGCAGTATTTT